Presented here are 32 T cell receptor beta chains from one specimen sequenced in a study of response to subunit inactivated influenza vaccine. TCRdb re-derived calls from the RT-PCR reads in MiXCR, one entry per CDR3 protein. The table has about 160,000 distinct CDR3 sequences, roughly a tenth seen once. Specimen: non-naive T cells sorted from PBMCs, collected about 6 weeks after vaccination. These receptors all come from a man aged 50 or older who received an inactivated influenza vaccine.

The J gene is TRBJ2-5, the V gene TRBV6-2 or TRBV6-3; TRBD2 agrees at 14 bases. Trimming cost V 6 bases and J 3 bases; bases outside gene matches: 3. In germline, CDR1 is MNHEY, CDR2 SVGEGT. The CDR3 is 15 residues long. The CDR3 region has the DNA TGTGCCAGCAGGCCGGGACTAGCGGGGGAAGAGACCCAGTACTTC. Amino acid sequence: CASRPGLAGEETQYF.

The genes are TRBV6-5 and TRBJ2-3; TRBD2 is a possible D gene (6 bases). The CDR3 is 15 amino acids. Germline assignment: CDR1 MNHEY and CDR2 SVGAGI. Between the trimmed V and J ends, which lost 4 bases and 2 bases, there was a span of 13 bases. This CDR3 reads CASSLGLTITDTQYF. CDR3 coding DNA: TGTGCCAGCAGTTTGGGACTTACAATCACAGATACGCAGTATTTT.

This chain links TRBV12-3 or TRBV12-4 with TRBJ2-2; TRBD1 aligns across 8 bases. The CDR3 contains 15 residues. With V trimmed by 3 bases and J by 3 bases, 3 bases remained unmatched. CDR3 DNA: TGTGCCAGCAGTTTGACAGGGGTGTACACCGGGGAGCTGTTTTTT. Protein product: CASSLTGVYTGELFF.

This clonotype was recorded many times. This sequence joins TRBV28 and TRBJ2-1; 15 bases fit TRBD2. The CDR3 contains 16 residues. CDR1 and CDR2 from the germline V gene are MDHEN and SYDVKM. Losses at the gene ends were 6 bases for V and 6 bases for J; bases not matched to a gene: 6. The CDR3 DNA reads TGTGCCAGCAGAGGTCTGGGACTAGCGGGAGGCAATGAGCAGTTCTTC. Amino acid sequence: CASRGLGLAGGNEQFF.

This clonotype came up a few times. The chain links TRBV28 to TRBJ2-7, with 7 bases matching TRBD1. The length of the CDR3 is 13 residues. Germline assignment: CDR1 MDHEN and CDR2 SYDVKM. V gave up 4 bases and J gave up 6 bases; unmatched junction bases: 6. CDR3 residues: CASSSGQSAEQYF. Written as DNA, the CDR3 is TGTGCCAGCAGTTCGGGACAGAGCGCCGAGCAGTACTTC.

This clonotype was detected ten times or more. The chain has TRBV4-1 and TRBJ1-5; 8 nucleotides agree with TRBD1. V gave up 5 bases and J gave up 9 bases; unmatched junction bases: 9. Germline V gene sequence: CDR1 MGHRA, CDR2 YSYEKL. This CDR3 has 14 amino acids. The CDR3 reads CASSLRQGQAPQHF. The CDR3, as DNA: TGCGCCAGCAGCTTACGACAGGGGCAGGCGCCCCAGCATTTT.

The table lists this clonotype with a few counts. The rearrangement joins TRBV4-3 to TRBJ1-3, with a possible D match to TRBD1 (5 bases). The CDR3 spans 15 residues. CDR1 is LGHNA and CDR2 is YSLEER in the germline V gene. V was cut by 0 bases and J by 4 bases, with 10 bases left in between. The CDR3 protein is CASSQDLGGGNTIYF. DNA of the CDR3: TGCGCCAGCAGCCAAGATTTGGGGGGAGGAAACACCATATATTTT.

This clonotype was picked up many times. The gene calls are TRBV4-3 and TRBJ2-1; D not resolved. The CDR3 sequence is 13 residues long. Trimming shortened V by 0 bases and J by 8 bases, and 8 bases separated the two germline ends. CDR1 LGHNA and CDR2 YSLEER come from the germline V gene. CDR3 DNA sequence: TGCGCCAGCAGCCAAGAAAGACCCGATGAGCAGTTCTTC. Translated: CASSQERPDEQFF.

There are many counts of this clonotype. The chain has TRBV29-1 and TRBJ1-1; D gene ambiguous. V lost 5 bases and J 7 bases, leaving 8 bases between the germline ends. The CDR3 is 10 amino acids. Germline V gives CDR1 SQVTM, CDR2 ANQGSEA. CDR3 sequence (DNA): TGCAGCGTTCGGGAGCTTGAAGCTTTCTTT. It yields the protein CSVRELEAFF.

This clonotype was picked up many times. The V and J genes are TRBV6-1 and TRBJ2-7, with 9 bases lining up with TRBD1. The CDR3 length is 14 residues. The junction had 8 bases not matched to a gene; V was cut back by 6 bases and J by 5 bases. Germline values: CDR1 MNHNS, CDR2 SASEGT. CDR3 bases: TGTGCCAGCAGCTCCGGCCGGACAGGGGACGAGCAGTACTTC. Protein: CASSSGRTGDEQYF.

This chain connects TRBV7-7 to TRBJ2-3; D call uncertain. This CDR3 spans 16 amino acids. Deletions cut 5 bases from V and 0 bases from J, with 15 bases between. Germline lookup yields CDR1 SSHAT and CDR2 FNYEAQ (reference sequence). CDR3 amino acids: CASSPNWKTSTDTQYF. CDR3 bases: TGTGCCAGCAGCCCCAACTGGAAGACTAGCACAGATACGCAGTATTTT.

V and J are TRBV9 and TRBJ2-1, with TRBD2 matching 9 bases. The CDR3 spans 19 residues. CDR1 and CDR2 from the germline V gene are SGDLS and YYNGEE. Unmatched junction bases numbered 10, after V lost 0 bases and J lost 0 bases. For the CDR3, the DNA is TGTGCCAGCAGCGTAGCTTTAGCGGGGGTCACGAGCTCCTACAATGAGCAGTTCTTC. This encodes CASSVALAGVTSSYNEQFF. Variable domain in full (rest from reference TRBV9 and TRBJ2-1): DSGVTQTPKHLITATGQRVTLRCSPRSGDLSVYWYQQSLDQGLQFLIQYYNGEERAKGNILERFSAQQFPDLHSELNLSSLELGDSALYFCASSVALAGVTSSYNEQFFGPGTRLTVL.

Ten or more counts support this clonotype. Here the CDR3 reads CSVGPGANTGELFF. The CDR3, as DNA: TGCAGCGTTGGGCCGGGGGCGAACACCGGGGAGCTGTTTTTT. The chain employs TRBV29-1 and TRBJ2-2; the D gene is possibly TRBD2 (6 bases). V was shortened by 4 bases and J by 0 bases, with 9 bases between the two germline ends. Germline V gene sequence: CDR1 SQVTM, CDR2 ANQGSEA. The CDR3 runs to 14 residues.

This clonotype was found a few times. The chain combines TRBV4-1 with TRBJ1-5; unclear D gene. The CDR3 is 15 amino acids. CDR1 MGHRA and CDR2 YSYEKL come from the germline V gene. Trimming took off 0 bases at V and 0 bases at J, with 6 bases between the two ends. This CDR3 reads CASSQDALSNQPQHF. In nucleotides, the CDR3 is TGCGCCAGCAGCCAAGATGCCCTTAGCAATCAGCCCCAGCATTTT.

The J gene is TRBJ2-7, the V gene TRBV20-1; D is possibly TRBD1 (6 bases). With 6 bases removed from V and 0 bases from J, the gap between germline ends came to 12 bases. The CDR3 runs to 13 residues. CDR1 is DFQATT, CDR2 SNEGSKA, per germline (reference sequence). The CDR3 region is CSAEGQYSYEQYF. CDR3 nucleotides: TGCAGTGCGGAAGGACAGTACTCCTACGAGCAGTACTTC.

In this sample, this clonotype turned up many times. V gene TRBV2 combines with J gene TRBJ1-2; TRBD1 is a possible D gene (5 bases). Trimming removed 4 bases at V and 4 bases at J, with 10 bases between. Germline CDR1 SNHLY, CDR2 FYNNEI. The CDR3 runs 13 residues. DNA for the CDR3: TGTGCCAGCAGTGTTTTGGGGACCTATGGCTACACCTTC. This sequence encodes CASSVLGTYGYTF.

J is TRBJ2-2 and V is TRBV4-1; no clear D. Between the trimmed V and J ends, which lost 0 bases and 5 bases, there was a span of 7 bases. CDR3 length: 14 residues. Germline-derived CDR1 and CDR2 are MGHRA and YSYEKL. The CDR3, as DNA: TGCGCCAGCAGCCAAGAGATAGCTACCGGGGAGCTGTTTTTT. This encodes CASSQEIATGELFF.

This clonotype was recorded a few times. The chain recombines TRBV5-6 with TRBJ1-3; D unresolved. Germline CDR1 and CDR2: SGHDT and YYEEEE. The CDR3 has 15 amino acids. With 5 bases removed from V and 1 base from J, the gap between germline ends came to 13 bases. CDR3 amino acids: CASSRGEASGNTIYF. CDR3 nucleotide sequence: TGTGCCAGCAGTCGTGGGGAAGCGTCTGGAAACACCATATATTTT. Together with reference TRBV5-6 and TRBJ1-3, the CDR3 gives the full variable domain: DAGVTQSPTHLIKTRGQQVTLRCSPKSGHDTVSWYQQALGQGPQFIFQYYEEEERQRGNFPDRFSGHQFPNYSSELNVNALLLGDSALYLCASSRGEASGNTIYFGEGSWLTVV.

The table lists this clonotype with many counts. The chain carries TRBV11-2 and TRBJ2-1, with D unresolved. The germline V gene has CDR1 SGHAT and CDR2 FQNNGV. This CDR3 spans 12 amino acids. V shed 6 bases and J shed 6 bases, with 9 bases lying between them. The CDR3, as DNA: TGTGCCAGCAGATCGGGCATCAATGAGCAGTTCTTC. This codes for CASRSGINEQFF.

The chain carries TRBV4-2 and TRBJ1-1; D unclear. Trimming removed 1 base from V and 4 bases from J, with 19 bases in between. CDR1 is LGHNA, CDR2 YNFKEQ, per germline. The CDR3 covers 17 residues. The CDR3 DNA is TGTGCCAGCAGCCAAGCACCGACTTTAACTCCGGCCACTGAAGCTTTCTTT. Translating gives CASSQAPTLTPATEAFF.

The genes are TRBV9 and TRBJ2-7; TRBD2 agrees at 8 bases. With 0 bases clipped from V and 3 bases from J, the junction kept 8 bases outside the gene matches. The CDR3 runs to 16 residues. Looked up from germline, CDR1 is SGDLS and CDR2 is YYNGEE. CDR3 in DNA: TGTGCCAGCAGCGTAGGAGAGAGAGCGGGGGTCTACGAGCAGTACTTC. Its protein is CASSVGERAGVYEQYF.

This clonotype occurred many times. V usage is TRBV7-9 and J usage is TRBJ2-1; the match to TRBD1 covers 12 bases. Germline assignment: CDR1 SEHNR and CDR2 FQNEAQ (reference sequence). This CDR3 has 16 residues. With V trimmed by 0 bases and J by 8 bases, 5 bases remained unmatched. The CDR3 loop reads CASSLASGTGGYEQFF. In nucleotides, the CDR3 is TGTGCCAGCAGCTTAGCGAGTGGGACAGGGGGCTATGAGCAGTTCTTC. Filled out from reference TRBV7-9 and TRBJ2-1, the complete variable domain reads DTGVSQNPRHKITKRGQNVTFRCDPISEHNRLYWYRQTLGQGPEFLTYFQNEAQLEKSRLLSDRFSAERPKGSFSTLEIQRTEQGDSAMYLCASSLASGTGGYEQFFGPGTRLTVL.

This clonotype was seen repeatedly, ten times or more. The rearrangement links TRBV24-1 to TRBJ2-2, with D uncertain. The germline V and J ends were trimmed by 5 bases and 5 bases, with 8 bases remaining between them. The CDR3 loop spans 13 amino acids. Germline CDR1 reads KGHDR; CDR2 reads SFDVKD. The CDR3 spells CATSAWETGELFF. The CDR3 DNA reads as TGTGCCACCAGTGCCTGGGAAACCGGGGAGCTGTTTTTT.

This clonotype was picked up a small number of times. The chain couples TRBV5-1 to TRBJ2-3, with TRBD2 identical over 13 bases. CDR3 size: 17 residues. Trimming at V came to 0 bases and at J to 2 bases, leaving 3 bases not matched to a gene. Germline loops: CDR1 SGHRS, CDR2 YFSETQ. This CDR3 reads CASSLAGLAGATDTQYF. For the CDR3, the DNA is TGCGCCAGCAGCTTGGCCGGACTAGCGGGAGCCACAGATACGCAGTATTTT.

J is TRBJ1-1 and V is TRBV28; 9 bases match TRBD1. J gave up 5 bases and V 7 bases, and 11 bases lay outside the gene matches. Germline lookup yields CDR1 MDHEN and CDR2 SYDVKM. The CDR3 loop spans 15 amino acids. The CDR3 nucleotides read TGTGCCAGCAAAACAGGGGGCGCAGTAGGAACTGAAGCTTTCTTT. It yields the protein CASKTGGAVGTEAFF.

V gene TRBV10-2 combines with J gene TRBJ2-1; 7 nucleotides match TRBD2. There are 15 residues in the CDR3. The J segment lost 4 bases and the V segment lost 2 bases, leaving 5 bases of the junction unmatched. Germline-derived CDR1 and CDR2 are WSHSY and SAAADI. The CDR3 loop reads CASSEHGGMYNEQFF. CDR3 in DNA: TGCGCCAGCAGTGAGCACGGGGGGATGTACAATGAGCAGTTCTTC.

In this sample, this clonotype turned up a few times. The rearrangement links TRBV29-1 to TRBJ1-2; TRBD1 matches 9 bases. J lost 5 bases, V lost 3 bases, and 1 base had no gene match. Germline-derived CDR1 and CDR2 are SQVTM and ANQGSEA. The CDR3 contains 12 residues. The chain's CDR3 is CSVDGQGYGYTF. In DNA, the CDR3 is TGCAGCGTTGACGGACAGGGGTATGGCTACACCTTC.

Within the sample, this clonotype is medium-sized (0.01 to 0.1%). This chain links TRBV20-1 with TRBJ2-3; maybe TRBD2 (6 bases). The V end was cut by 5 bases, the J end by 2 bases, with 17 bases between. Germline assignment: CDR1 DFQATT and CDR2 SNEGSKA (reference sequence). The CDR3 contains 15 residues. CDR3 in amino acids: CSARDGGVPTDTQYF. The DNA of the CDR3 is TGCAGTGCTCGGGACGGAGGGGTCCCCACAGATACGCAGTATTTT.

CDR3 loop: CASSLTIAVGETGANVLTF. CDR3 coding DNA: TGTGCCAGCAGCCTCACGATTGCGGTGGGAGAGACCGGGGCCAACGTCCTGACTTTC. The chain has TRBV9 and TRBJ2-6, with D tentatively TRBD2 (5 bases). V lost 4 bases to trimming and J lost 4 bases, with 24 bases between them. Germline V gene lookup returns CDR1 SGDLS and CDR2 YYNGEE. This CDR3 region has 19 residues.

This clonotype was seen a handful of times. This chain links TRBV7-2 with TRBJ1-5, with a weak D call TRBD1 (6 bases). CDR1 and CDR2 from the germline V gene are SGHTA and FQGNSA. Trimming took 5 bases from V and 9 from J, leaving 17 bases between them. This CDR3 region has 14 residues. Here the CDR3 reads CASSPPDSRAPQHF. CDR3 DNA sequence: TGTGCCAGCAGCCCACCGGACAGTCGTGCGCCCCAGCATTTT.

This clonotype was found a few times. This chain joins TRBV2 and TRBJ1-1; D is undetermined. Trimming shortened V by 9 bases and J by 3 bases, and 20 bases separated the two germline ends. The CDR3 consists of 15 residues. CDR1 is SNHLY and CDR2 is FYNNEI in the germline V gene. CDR3 sequence: CASDLKPGQDTEAFF. The CDR3 nucleotides are TGTGCCAGTGACCTTAAACCCGGGCAGGACACTGAAGCTTTCTTT. Full variable domain (rest looked up from reference TRBV2 and TRBJ1-1): EPEVTQTPSHQVTQMGQEVILRCVPISNHLYFYWYRQILGQKVEFLVSFYNNEISEKSEIFDDQFSVERPDGSNFTLKIRSTKLEDSAMYFCASDLKPGQDTEAFFGQGTRLTVV.

This clonotype was counted at least ten times. The rearrangement links TRBV5-6 to TRBJ2-1; 9 bases match TRBD1. This CDR3 is built from 17 residues. The ends lost 0 bases at V and 4 bases at J; junction bases unmatched: 8. Germline assignment: CDR1 SGHDT and CDR2 YYEEEE. The CDR3: CASSLGGLGQGYNEQFF. The CDR3 DNA reads as TGTGCCAGCAGCTTGGGTGGTTTGGGACAGGGATACAATGAGCAGTTCTTC. Based on the CDR3 plus reference TRBV5-6 and TRBJ2-1, the full variable domain is DAGVTQSPTHLIKTRGQQVTLRCSPKSGHDTVSWYQQALGQGPQFIFQYYEEEERQRGNFPDRFSGHQFPNYSSELNVNALLLGDSALYLCASSLGGLGQGYNEQFFGPGTRLTVL.